What follows are 2 T cell receptor beta chains derived from one specimen sequenced in a study of T cell changes during pregnancy in multiple sclerosis. Clones were read by immunoSEQ multiplex PCR, and TCRdb kept only the in-frame ones, dropping some. The table records tens of thousands of clones, nearly 95% of them present only once. The input for sequencing was peripheral blood, taken in the second trimester of pregnancy. The receptors come from a female donor in good health, enrolled as a control in a pregnancy study.

This chain uses TRBV4-1 with TRBJ2-1; D unclear. V was pared by 1 base and J by 9 bases, with 4 bases between. Per germline, CDR1 MGHRA and CDR2 YSYEKL. The CDR3 is 11 residues long. The CDR3 sequence is CASSQAFEQFF. For the CDR3, the DNA is TGCGCCAGCAGCCAAGCTTTTGAGCAGTTCTTC.

The chain recombines TRBV11-2 with TRBJ2-5; 7 positions agree with TRBD1. J gave up 6 bases and V 6 bases, and 10 bases lay outside the gene matches. CDR1 SGHAT and CDR2 FQNNGV come from the germline V gene. The CDR3 has 14 residues. The CDR3 bases are TGTGCCAGCAGTTCCCCGGGACAGAAGAAGACCCAGTACTTC. Amino acid sequence: CASSSPGQKKTQYF.